One sample yielded the 8 T cell receptor beta chains listed below, sequenced in a study of CD8 T cells in Susac syndrome. Random hexamers were used to reverse transcribe an amount of about 0.45 to 1 ug RNA. TCRdb reanalysed the immunoSEQ multiplex PCR reads using MiXCR and keeps one entry per CDR3 protein. The sample includes about 52,000 distinct CDR3 sequences, just over 90% of them seen just once. Sequences were obtained from CD8+ T cells from PBMCs. Receptor source: a human donor with multiple sclerosis.

The table lists this clonotype with a count of one. V usage is TRBV27 and J usage is TRBJ2-7; D remains unclear. The V and J ends lost 5 bases and 2 bases respectively, with 19 bases between them. Germline CDR1 and CDR2: MNHEY and SMNVEV (reference sequence). CDR3 size: 16 residues. In DNA form, the CDR3 reads TGTGCCAGCAGTCCCTTCGGTAGTGCAGAGGCCTACGAGCAGTACTTC. It codes for CASSPFGSAEAYEQYF.

The chain couples TRBV13 to TRBJ2-1; TRBD1 agrees at 9 bases. After removal of 9 bases from V and 6 bases from J, the junction contained 9 bases not matched to a gene. The CDR3 loop spans 14 amino acids. Germline V gives CDR1 PRHDT, CDR2 FYEKMQ (reference sequence). The CDR3 loop reads CARTDRGWRNEQFF. CDR3 nucleotides: TGTGCCAGGACTGACAGGGGGTGGCGCAATGAGCAGTTCTTC. The full variable domain, with the rest looked up from reference TRBV13 and TRBJ2-1, is AAGVIQSPRHLIKEKRETATLKCYPIPRHDTVYWYQQGPGQDPQFLISFYEKMQSDKGSIPDRFSAQQFSDYHSELNMSSLELGDSALYFCARTDRGWRNEQFFGPGTRLTVL.

V gene TRBV7-9 combines with J gene TRBJ1-2; D remains unclear. The CDR3 covers 13 residues. Trimming took off 3 bases at V and 8 bases at J, with 13 bases between the two ends. Germline assignment: CDR1 SEHNR and CDR2 FQNEAQ (reference sequence). The CDR3 DNA reads as TGTGCCAGCAGCTTCACCAGAGGAGAGGGCTACACCTTC. Amino acids: CASSFTRGEGYTF.

The chain carries TRBV11-2 and TRBJ1-4; 7 nucleotides agree with TRBD1. This CDR3 comprises 17 residues. Germline CDR1 and CDR2: SGHAT and FQNNGV. The J segment lost 0 bases and the V segment lost 2 bases, leaving 6 bases of the junction unmatched. As DNA, the CDR3 is TGTGCCAGCAGCTTACTACCCCAGGGGGCAACTAATGAAAAACTGTTTTTT. Its protein is CASSLLPQGATNEKLFF.

This clonotype was detected only once. CDR3 in amino acids: CASTGDREGQIVAEAFF. For the CDR3, the DNA is TGTGCCAGCACCGGGGACAGGGAGGGGCAGATCGTGGCTGAAGCTTTCTTT. The V call is TRBV5-4, the J call TRBJ1-1; 9 bases align to TRBD1. Per germline, CDR1 SGHNT and CDR2 YYREEE (reference sequence). With V trimmed by 6 bases and J by 6 bases, 18 bases remained unmatched. This CDR3 comprises 17 residues.

The chain combines TRBV5-8 with TRBJ1-2; unclear D gene. The CDR3 is 9 residues long. CDR1 and CDR2 from the germline V gene are SGHTS and YDEGEE. Here the CDR3 DNA reads TGTGATCTGGGTTATGGCTACACCTTC. This codes for CDLGYGYTF.

V and J are TRBV7-3 and TRBJ1-2; D unclear. The CDR3 is made up of 12 amino acids. CDR1 is SGHTA and CDR2 is FQGTGA in the germline V gene. With 1 base removed from V and 14 bases from J, the gap between germline ends came to 14 bases. The CDR3 nucleotides read TGTGCCAGCAGCTTAATCGGTGGGGAAAAAACCTTC. Translating gives CASSLIGGEKTF.

The V and J genes are TRBV13 and TRBJ2-3, with D possibly being TRBD1 (5 bases). The germline V gene encodes CDR1 PRHDT and CDR2 FYEKMQ (reference sequence). The CDR3 is 16 amino acids. V shed 5 bases and J shed 0 bases, with 15 bases lying between them. The CDR3 nucleotides read TGTGCCAGCAGCCCTACCGGGCAGGGAAGCACAGATACGCAGTATTTT. Translation gives CASSPTGQGSTDTQYF.